The 28 T cell receptor beta chains given below trace back to one sample, sequenced in a study of CD4 T cells in relation to SARS-CoV-2 and coronaviruses. What these receptors recognize is not known. Unexposed donor CD4+ T cells date from about 2011-2018, before the COVID-19 pandemic. CD4+ T cells were isolated from the cells after 10 days of culture. Some clones are missing from TCRdb's copy, which holds only in-frame ones; the method was immunoSEQ multiplex PCR. The sample has 25,000 to 30,000 clones; over 70% are singletons. Sequences were obtained from CD4+ T cells from PBMCs, cultured in vitro. The receptors were sampled from a human donor in good health.

The DNA of the CDR3 is TGTGCCAGCAGTCAGCCGGGACTAGCGGTCACCGGGGAGCTGTTTTTT. Amino acids: CASSQPGLAVTGELFF. The gene calls are TRBV6-6 and TRBJ2-2; 11 positions match TRBD2. This CDR3 contains 16 residues. J lost 4 bases, V lost 5 bases, and 6 bases had no gene match. Germline V gene sequence: CDR1 MNHNY, CDR2 SVGAGI (reference sequence).

The chain is built from TRBV7-2 and TRBJ2-1, with a tentative D call TRBD2 (6 bases). The CDR3 spans 18 residues. Germline lookup yields CDR1 SGHTA and CDR2 FQGNSA. V lost 2 bases and J 2 bases, leaving 19 bases between the germline ends. Here the CDR3 DNA reads TGTGCCAGCAGCTTAAATCCATGGCTAGCGTCAACCTACAATGAGCAGTTCTTC. Protein product: CASSLNPWLASTYNEQFF. Looking up the rest from reference TRBV7-2 and TRBJ2-1 gives the full variable domain: GAGVSQSPSNKVTEKGKDVELRCDPISGHTALYWYRQSLGQGLEFLIYFQGNSAPDKSGLPSDRFSAERTGGSVSTLTIQRTQQEDSAVYLCASSLNPWLASTYNEQFFGPGTRLTVL.

V gene TRBV20-1 combines with J gene TRBJ2-3; TRBD2 aligns across 10 bases. This CDR3 spans 13 amino acids. The germline V gene has CDR1 DFQATT and CDR2 SNEGSKA (reference sequence). Unmatched junction bases numbered 2, after V lost 3 bases and J lost 5 bases. DNA of the CDR3: TGCAGTGCTAGTCTAGCGGGGGAAGATACGCAGTATTTT. Protein: CSASLAGEDTQYF.

The chain couples TRBV9 to TRBJ2-5; D is unresolved. Germline-derived CDR1 and CDR2 are SGDLS and YYNGEE. The V gene lost 0 bases and the J gene lost 0 bases, with 9 bases spanning the gap. CDR3 size: 15 residues. The CDR3 loop is CASSVGGYDQETQYF. The CDR3 coding sequence is TGTGCCAGCAGCGTAGGTGGATATGACCAAGAGACCCAGTACTTC.

The genes are TRBV4-3 and TRBJ1-2; D gene unclear. The CDR3 covers 15 residues. With 0 bases removed from V and 0 bases from J, the gap between germline ends came to 8 bases. Per germline, CDR1 LGHNA and CDR2 YSLEER. The CDR3 loop is CASSQDLSANYGYTF. In DNA form, the CDR3 reads TGCGCCAGCAGCCAAGATTTGTCAGCTAACTATGGCTACACCTTC.

This clone was observed a few times. V and J are TRBV3-1 (or the pseudogene TRBV3-2) and TRBJ2-7; D call uncertain. This CDR3 has 12 amino acids. CDR1 is LGHDT and CDR2 is YNNKEL in the germline V gene (reference sequence). The ends were cut back, 1 base at V and 1 base at J, with 2 bases in the middle. CDR3 DNA sequence: TGTGCCAGCAGCCAAGTTTCCTACGAGCAGTACTTC. This sequence encodes CASSQVSYEQYF.

This clone was observed a single time. V gene TRBV11-3 combines with J gene TRBJ2-1, with 11 bases matching TRBD2. J lost 4 bases, V lost 3 bases, and 2 bases had no gene match. This CDR3 has 15 residues. Per germline, CDR1 SGHNT and CDR2 YENEEA. The CDR3 protein is CASSLTSGDYNEQFF. DNA of the CDR3: TGTGCCAGCAGCTTGACTAGCGGGGATTACAATGAGCAGTTCTTC. Looking up the rest from reference TRBV11-3 and TRBJ2-1 gives the full variable domain: EAGVVQSPRYKIIEKKQPVAFWCNPISGHNTLYWYLQNLGQGPELLIRYENEEAVDDSQLPKDRFSAERLKGVDSTLKIQPAELGDSAVYLCASSLTSGDYNEQFFGPGTRLTVL.

This clone was counted only a few times. The chain joins TRBV9 to TRBJ1-3; 8 positions match TRBD1. The CDR3 has 17 amino acids. Germline V CDR1 and CDR2: SGDLS, YYNGEE. V lost 0 bases, J lost 8 bases, and 13 bases stayed unmatched. CDR3 protein: CASSVGRGQGAIDTIYF. The CDR3 coding sequence is TGTGCCAGCAGCGTAGGTCGGGGTCAGGGGGCAATTGACACCATATATTTT.

The V gene is TRBV11-2, the J gene TRBJ1-1; TRBD1 aligns across 10 bases. This CDR3 has 14 amino acids. Trimming took 5 bases from V and 7 from J; bases not matched to a gene: 7. Germline-derived CDR1 and CDR2 are SGHAT and FQNNGV. CDR3 amino acids: CASSPVRDRGEAFF. CDR3 DNA: TGTGCCAGCAGCCCCGTTCGGGACAGGGGTGAAGCTTTCTTT.

CDR3 DNA: TGCGCCAGCAGCTCCCGGGACAGGGGGCCGTACGAGACCCAGTACTTC. It encodes CASSSRDRGPYETQYF. The V gene is TRBV5-1, the J gene TRBJ2-5; the match to TRBD1 covers 12 bases. The CDR3 runs to 16 residues. Germline values: CDR1 SGHRS, CDR2 YFSETQ. The V and J ends lost 3 bases and 5 bases, in that order; junction bases with no gene match: 8.

There are a few counts of this clone. J is TRBJ2-7 and V is TRBV11-2; 8 bases are a match to TRBD1. The CDR3 consists of 15 residues. Germline trimming cut 4 bases from V and 3 bases from J; bases unmatched to any gene: 8. Germline assignment: CDR1 SGHAT and CDR2 FQNNGV. The CDR3 loop reads CASSYPGTGVYEQYF. The CDR3 DNA reads TGTGCCAGCAGCTACCCCGGGACAGGAGTCTACGAGCAGTACTTC.

This chain uses TRBV29-1 with TRBJ1-2; possibly TRBD1 for D (6 bases). From germline, CDR1 is SQVTM and CDR2 ANQGSEA. V shed 0 bases and J shed 7 bases, with 18 bases lying between them. The CDR3 is 15 residues long. CDR3 in amino acids: CSVEDLQGPPPGYTF. In nucleotides, the CDR3 is TGCAGCGTTGAAGATCTTCAGGGGCCCCCCCCTGGCTACACCTTC.

A single count supports this clone. The chain carries TRBV5-6 and TRBJ1-2; a weak D match, TRBD1 (6 bases). The V end lost 0 bases, the J end lost 5 bases, and 11 bases lay between the germline ends. This CDR3 is built from 14 residues. Germline V gene lookup returns CDR1 SGHDT and CDR2 YYEEEE. CDR3 sequence (DNA): TGTGCCAGCAGCTTGGTGGGGGCTTTATATGGCTACACCTTC. Encoded protein: CASSLVGALYGYTF.

CDR3 sequence: CASSFDLRNTEAFF. The CDR3 DNA reads as TGCGCCAGCAGCTTCGACTTGAGGAACACTGAAGCTTTCTTT. The chain has TRBV5-1 and TRBJ1-1, with D unresolved. This CDR3 comprises 14 residues. Trimming cost V 2 bases and J 1 base, with 9 bases left between them. Germline V gene lookup returns CDR1 SGHRS and CDR2 YFSETQ.

The V gene is TRBV18, the J gene TRBJ2-1; D possibly corresponds to TRBD2 (7 bases). Germline CDR1 reads KGHSH; CDR2 reads LQKENI. The CDR3 consists of 14 residues. Between the trimmed V and J ends, which lost 5 bases and 9 bases, there was a span of 17 bases. CDR3 DNA sequence: TGTGCCAGCTCAGGCGGGGGCGGTATCACTGAGCAGTTCTTC. It specifies CASSGGGGITEQFF.

As DNA, the CDR3 is TGTGCCAGCAGCGCGCGAGACAGGGGGTATTCTGAAGCTTTCTTT. Its protein is CASSARDRGYSEAFF. The rearrangement joins TRBV9 to TRBJ1-1, with TRBD1 matching over 9 bases. This CDR3 comprises 15 residues. Germline CDR1 and CDR2: SGDLS and YYNGEE. The ends lost 3 bases at V and 6 bases at J; junction bases unmatched: 9.

The chain has TRBV7-2 and TRBJ1-1, with a weak D call TRBD1 (6 bases). With 5 bases removed from V and 5 bases from J, the gap between germline ends came to 18 bases. The CDR3 runs 15 residues. The V gene's germline CDR1 is SGHTA and CDR2 FQGNSA. In nucleotides, the CDR3 is TGTGCCAGCAGCGCGGGGGGGCCCTGGGGGACTGAAGCTTTCTTT. This gives the protein CASSAGGPWGTEAFF.

The V call is TRBV12-5, the J call TRBJ1-2, with 8 bases identical to TRBD1. CDR1 is LGHNT, CDR2 FRNRAP, per germline. The CDR3 consists of 11 residues. CDR3 coding DNA: TGTGGCGTGACAGGGGATAATGGCTACACCTTC. Residues: CGVTGDNGYTF.

The chain employs TRBV4-1 and TRBJ2-7, with 8 bases matching TRBD1. The length of the CDR3 is 14 residues. J was trimmed by 6 bases and V by 3 bases; bases with no gene match: 7. The V gene's germline CDR1 is MGHRA and CDR2 YSYEKL. CDR3 sequence reads: CASSHPTRGPEQYF. The DNA of the CDR3 is TGCGCCAGCAGCCATCCCACCAGGGGGCCCGAGCAGTACTTC.

This clone showed up just a few times. This chain joins TRBV4-1 and TRBJ2-5; 7 nucleotides agree with TRBD2. J gave up 5 bases and V 1 base, and 7 bases lay outside the gene matches. The CDR3 is 15 amino acids. Germline loops: CDR1 MGHRA, CDR2 YSYEKL. The CDR3 nucleotides read TGCGCCAGCAGCCAAGGACTAGCCCCCCGGGAGACCCAGTACTTC. It is translated as CASSQGLAPRETQYF.

The chain is built from TRBV11-3 and TRBJ2-2; D is perhaps TRBD2 (5 bases). The CDR3 spans 17 residues. Germline V lookup: CDR1 SGHNT, CDR2 YENEEA. Trimming left V 5 bases short and J 5 bases short, with 21 bases between. DNA of the CDR3: TGTGCCAGCAGCCCCCCTTTGGGCTTCACGGGGACCGGGGAGCTGTTTTTT. This encodes CASSPPLGFTGTGELFF.

This sequence joins TRBV5-1 and TRBJ2-7, with D perhaps matching TRBD1 (6 bases). This CDR3 has 13 residues. CDR1 is SGHRS and CDR2 is YFSETQ in the germline V gene. The V and J ends lost 3 bases and 3 bases respectively, with 10 bases between them. CDR3 nucleotides: TGCGCCAGCAGCTATCGGACAGACTACGAGCAGTACTTC. Amino acid sequence: CASSYRTDYEQYF.

V and J are TRBV18 and TRBJ2-3; no clear D gene. Trimming left V 2 bases short and J 0 bases short, with 15 bases between. The CDR3 has 17 residues. CDR1 is KGHSH, CDR2 LQKENI, per germline. In DNA form, the CDR3 reads TGTGCCAGCTCACCATCCCATGTGGAAACTAGCACAGATACGCAGTATTTT. Encoded protein: CASSPSHVETSTDTQYF.

The sample holds one count of this clone. The genes are TRBV11-2 and TRBJ2-1, with D perhaps given as TRBD1 or TRBD2 (5 bases each). This CDR3 spans 15 amino acids. From germline, CDR1 is SGHAT and CDR2 FQNNGV. The ends were cut back, 3 bases at V and 10 bases at J, with 19 bases in the middle. The CDR3 sequence is CASSFRAGAEREQFF. In DNA, the CDR3 is TGTGCCAGCAGCTTTAGGGCCGGGGCCGAGCGCGAGCAGTTCTTC.

The chain recombines TRBV7-2 with TRBJ2-3, with TRBD2 matching over 10 bases. Per germline, CDR1 SGHTA and CDR2 FQGNSA. The CDR3 totals 15 residues. V trimming: 6 bases; J trimming: 4 bases; junction bases outside the gene matches: 7. CDR3 sequence: CASRFGLAGADTQYF. DNA for the CDR3: TGTGCCAGCAGGTTTGGGCTAGCGGGGGCAGATACGCAGTATTTT.

The chain employs TRBV9 and TRBJ2-3; TRBD1 or TRBD2 may be the D gene (5 bases each). The CDR3 loop spans 14 amino acids. Trimming left V 4 bases short and J 5 bases short, with 14 bases between. Germline-derived CDR1 and CDR2 are SGDLS and YYNGEE. CDR3 amino acids: CASSSWDGRDTQYF. In nucleotides, the CDR3 is TGTGCCAGCAGCTCCTGGGACGGCAGAGATACGCAGTATTTT. The complete variable domain, with remaining parts taken from reference TRBV9 and TRBJ2-3, reads DSGVTQTPKHLITATGQRVTLRCSPRSGDLSVYWYQQSLDQGLQFLIQYYNGEERAKGNILERFSAQQFPDLHSELNLSSLELGDSALYFCASSSWDGRDTQYFGPGTRLTVL.

The chain joins TRBV9 to TRBJ1-1; 7 positions agree with TRBD1. The CDR3 totals 14 residues. The J segment lost 7 bases and the V segment lost 4 bases, leaving 10 bases of the junction unmatched. Germline V gene lookup returns CDR1 SGDLS and CDR2 YYNGEE. The chain's CDR3 is CASSKITGANEAFF. In DNA, the CDR3 is TGTGCCAGCAGCAAAATAACAGGGGCTAATGAAGCTTTCTTT.

V gene TRBV6-6 combines with J gene TRBJ1-2; the D is unclear. The V gene lost 6 bases and the J gene lost 2 bases, with 10 bases spanning the gap. Germline CDR1 and CDR2: MNHNY and SVGAGI (reference sequence). The CDR3 loop spans 13 amino acids. CDR3 in DNA: TGTGCCAGCAGCCAGGACCGAAACTATGGCTACACCTTC. Its translation is CASSQDRNYGYTF.